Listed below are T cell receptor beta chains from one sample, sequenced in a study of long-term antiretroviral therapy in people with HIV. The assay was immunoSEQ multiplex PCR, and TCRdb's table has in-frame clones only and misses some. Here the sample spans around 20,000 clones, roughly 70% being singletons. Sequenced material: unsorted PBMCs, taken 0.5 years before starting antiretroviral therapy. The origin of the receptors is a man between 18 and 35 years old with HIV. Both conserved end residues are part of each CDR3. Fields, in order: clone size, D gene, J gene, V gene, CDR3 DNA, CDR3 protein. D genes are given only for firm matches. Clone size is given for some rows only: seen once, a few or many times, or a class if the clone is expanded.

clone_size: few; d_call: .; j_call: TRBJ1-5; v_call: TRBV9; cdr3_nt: TGTGCCAGCAGCGTCAACGGAGGAAGCAATCAGCCCCAGCATTTT; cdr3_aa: CASSVNGGSNQPQHF
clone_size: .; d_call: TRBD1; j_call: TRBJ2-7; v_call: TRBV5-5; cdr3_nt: TGTGCCAGCAGCACGGACAGGCGGGCCTACGAGCAGTACTTC; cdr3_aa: CASSTDRRAYEQYF
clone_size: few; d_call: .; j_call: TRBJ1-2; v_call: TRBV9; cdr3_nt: TGTGCCAGCAGCGCGTCCCGGACAGCTGCTAACTATGGCTACACCTTC; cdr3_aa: CASSASRTAANYGYTF
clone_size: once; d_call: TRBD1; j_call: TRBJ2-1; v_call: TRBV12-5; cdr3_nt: TGTGCTAGTGGTTTTCACAGGGGCAATGAGCAGTTCTTC; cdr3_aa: CASGFHRGNEQFF
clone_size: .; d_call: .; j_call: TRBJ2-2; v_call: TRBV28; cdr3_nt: TGTGCCAGCCGTACAGGGAGGGAGACCGGGGAGCTGTTTTTT; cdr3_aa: CASRTGRETGELFF
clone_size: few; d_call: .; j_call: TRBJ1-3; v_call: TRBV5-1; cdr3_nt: TGCGCCAGCAGCTTAGAGGACGGACTCTCTGGAAACACCATATATTTT; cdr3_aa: CASSLEDGLSGNTIYF
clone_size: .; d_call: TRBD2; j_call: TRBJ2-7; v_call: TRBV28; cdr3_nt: TGTGCCAGCAGTTCACTAGCGGGAGCTGGCGAGCAGTACTTC; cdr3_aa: CASSSLAGAGEQYF
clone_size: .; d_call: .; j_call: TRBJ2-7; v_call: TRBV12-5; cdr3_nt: TGTGCTAGTGGTTTGTCACCGGACGAGCAGTACTTC; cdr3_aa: CASGLSPDEQYF
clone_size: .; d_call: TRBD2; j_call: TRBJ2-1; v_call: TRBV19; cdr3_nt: TGTGCCAGTAGTAACCCTAGCGGGGGACATTACAATGAGCAGTTCTTC; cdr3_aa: CASSNPSGGHYNEQFF
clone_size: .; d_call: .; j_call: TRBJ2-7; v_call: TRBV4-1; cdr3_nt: TGCGCCAGCAGCCAAGAGGTGGGAAGTGCGTCCGAGCAGTACTTC; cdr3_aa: CASSQEVGSASEQYF
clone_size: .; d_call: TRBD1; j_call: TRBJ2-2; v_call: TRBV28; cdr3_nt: TGTGCCAGCAGTTTCCGGACAGGGCACACCGGGGAGCTGTTTTTT; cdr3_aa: CASSFRTGHTGELFF
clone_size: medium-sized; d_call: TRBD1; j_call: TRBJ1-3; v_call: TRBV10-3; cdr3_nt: TGTGCCATCAGTGAGTCGACGGGACAGGGGGATGTTGGTGGAAACACCATATATTTT; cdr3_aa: CAISESTGQGDVGGNTIYF
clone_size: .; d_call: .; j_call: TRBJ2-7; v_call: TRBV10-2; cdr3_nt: TGCGCCAGCAGTGAGTCGAGAGGGTCTTACGAGCAGTACTTC; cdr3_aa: CASSESRGSYEQYF
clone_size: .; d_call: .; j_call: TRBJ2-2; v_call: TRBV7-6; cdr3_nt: TGTGCCAGCAGCTACCCCGCGAGTGGGGCGAACACCGGGGAGCTGTTTTTT; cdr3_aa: CASSYPASGANTGELFF
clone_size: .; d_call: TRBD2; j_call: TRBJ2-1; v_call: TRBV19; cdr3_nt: TGTGCCAGTAGTTTTACGGGGGGGCCCTACAATGAGCAGTTCTTC; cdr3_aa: CASSFTGGPYNEQFF
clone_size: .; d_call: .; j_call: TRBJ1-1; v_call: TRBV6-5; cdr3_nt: TGTGCCAGCATGTGGTCTCGGGGGCTGAAGACTGAAGCTTTCTTT; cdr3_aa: CASMWSRGLKTEAFF
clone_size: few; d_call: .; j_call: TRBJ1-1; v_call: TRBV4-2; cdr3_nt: TGTGCCAGCAGCCAAGGGGTCAGCTCGAACACTGAAGCTTTCTTT; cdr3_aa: CASSQGVSSNTEAFF
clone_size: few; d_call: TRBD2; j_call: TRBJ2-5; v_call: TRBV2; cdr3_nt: TGTGCCAGCAAACTGGCGGGGGGGCCGGGGGAGACCCAGTACTTC; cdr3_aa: CASKLAGGPGETQYF
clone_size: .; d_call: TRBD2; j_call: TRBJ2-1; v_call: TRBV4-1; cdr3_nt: TGCGCCAGCAGCCTTAGCGGGGGGAACAATGAGCAGTTCTTC; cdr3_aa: CASSLSGGNNEQFF
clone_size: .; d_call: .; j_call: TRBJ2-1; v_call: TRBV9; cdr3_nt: TGTGCCAGCAGCGTAGACAATGAGCAGTTCTTC; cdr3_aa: CASSVDNEQFF
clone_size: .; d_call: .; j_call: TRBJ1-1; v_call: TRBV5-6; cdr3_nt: TGTGCCAGCAGCCTCGGCCTAGGGGGGGCGGCTTTCTTT; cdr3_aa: CASSLGLGGAAFF
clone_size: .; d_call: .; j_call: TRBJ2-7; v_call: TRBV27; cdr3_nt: TGTGCCAGCAGTCTCGGGGACGGCACCTACGAGCAGTACTTC; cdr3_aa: CASSLGDGTYEQYF
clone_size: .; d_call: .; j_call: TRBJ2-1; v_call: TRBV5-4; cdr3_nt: TGTGCCAGCAGCTTCCGGAGCTCCTACAATGAGCAGTTCTTC; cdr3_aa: CASSFRSSYNEQFF
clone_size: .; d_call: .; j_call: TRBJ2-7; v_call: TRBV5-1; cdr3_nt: TGCGCCAGCAGCTTGTCTCGGCCAGGTAGCTCCTACGAGCAGTACTTC; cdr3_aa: CASSLSRPGSSYEQYF